The 18 T cell receptor beta chains given below trace back to one sample, sequenced in a study of CD8+CD57+ T cells in acquired aplastic anemia. According to the study, genomic DNA was the template for TCR beta VDJ and CDR3 profiling. Each CDR3 protein gets one entry after TCRdb re-called the reads with MiXCR. The repertoire holds 150,000 to 200,000 distinct CDR3 sequences, roughly 48% seen once, with around a third in the top ten. Patients picked for sequencing had shown CD8+CD57+ cell expansion detected by flow cytometry. Material: sorted CD4+, CD8+, or CD8+CD57+ T cells (not recorded which) from PBMCs. The receptors were sampled from a human donor with aplastic anemia.

The chain employs TRBV4-1 and TRBJ1-3; no clear D gene. The CDR3 runs to 16 residues. V lost 0 bases and J 3 bases, leaving 12 bases between the germline ends. Germline V lookup: CDR1 MGHRA, CDR2 YSYEKL. CDR3 bases: TGCGCCAGCAGCCAAGATTGGTTCGGGGTTGGAAACACCATATATTTT. This encodes CASSQDWFGVGNTIYF.

This clonotype is a singleton in its sample. The chain is built from TRBV7-9 and TRBJ1-4; a possible D gene is TRBD1 (6 bases). The germline gives CDR1 SEHNR, CDR2 FQNEAQ (reference sequence). V lost 3 bases and J 8 bases, leaving 10 bases between the germline ends. This CDR3 has 13 amino acids. The chain's CDR3 is CASSLGTLEKLFF. CDR3 in DNA: TGTGCCAGCAGCTTGGGGACATTGGAAAAACTGTTTTTT.

V is TRBV7-6 and J is TRBJ1-6; 10 nucleotides match TRBD1. The CDR3 is made up of 15 amino acids. Germline values: CDR1 SGHVS, CDR2 FNYEAQ. The ends lost 4 bases at V and 12 bases at J; junction bases unmatched: 9. The CDR3 reads CASSSQDRGGLPLHF. Here the CDR3 DNA reads TGTGCCAGCAGCTCACAGGACAGGGGGGGACTACCCCTCCACTTT.

Ten or more counts support this clonotype. This chain links TRBV12-3 or TRBV12-4 with TRBJ2-7; D possibly corresponds to TRBD1 (6 bases). Trimming removed 6 bases from V and 7 bases from J, with 19 bases in between. This CDR3 is 14 amino acids long. The CDR3 DNA sequence: TGTGCCAGCAGCTTGGAGACACCAAGGGGGGAGCAGTACTTC. This sequence encodes CASSLETPRGEQYF.

As for this clonotype: One end of the junction fails to match germline, which may point to a read error. This chain connects TRBV30 to TRBJ1-1; possible D gene TRBD1, 5 bases. The length of the CDR3 is 13 residues. The germline V gene has CDR1 GTSNPN and CDR2 SVGIG (reference sequence). The CDR3 loop reads CAWSDGTNTDAFF. The CDR3 bases are TGTGCCTGGAGTGACGGGACGAACACTGATGCTTTCTTT.

The CDR3 here is CASDHEAQGGQPQHF. In DNA, the CDR3 is TGTGCCAGCGATCACGAGGCTCAGGGCGGACAGCCCCAGCATTTT. The gene calls are TRBV18 and TRBJ1-5; the D gene is possibly TRBD1 (5 bases). The CDR3 length is 15 residues. Germline V lookup: CDR1 KGHSH, CDR2 LQKENI. With 8 bases removed from V and 7 bases from J, the gap between germline ends came to 21 bases.

This chain joins TRBV15 and TRBJ2-7; 9 nucleotides line up with TRBD2. The DNA matches TRBJ2-1 better at its end, which makes the J call doubtful. This CDR3 comprises 14 residues. Germline CDR1 reads LNHNV; CDR2 reads YYDKDF (reference sequence). The CDR3 sequence is CATSRLAGCNEQFF. The CDR3 region has the DNA TGTGCCACCAGCAGACTAGCGGGATGTAATGAGCAGTTCTTC.

This clonotype was seen many times. The rearrangement joins TRBV6-1 to TRBJ2-3; 12 bases map to TRBD2. The CDR3 has 15 amino acids. The germline V gene has CDR1 MNHNS and CDR2 SASEGT. Unmatched junction bases numbered 1, after V lost 6 bases and J lost 0 bases. The DNA for the CDR3 is TGTGCCAGCAGCGGACTAGCGGGGAGCACAGATACGCAGTATTTT. Translation gives CASSGLAGSTDTQYF.

This clonotype was detected many times. The gene calls are TRBV11-2 and TRBJ2-5; TRBD2 matches at 8 bases. From germline, CDR1 is SGHAT and CDR2 FQNNGV. V was pared by 5 bases and J by 5 bases, with 10 bases of the junction left unmatched. The CDR3 is made up of 15 amino acids. Here the CDR3 reads CASSEHGRAYETQYF. As DNA, the CDR3 is TGTGCCAGCAGCGAGCACGGGAGGGCCTACGAGACCCAGTACTTC. The whole variable domain, remainder taken from reference TRBV11-2 and TRBJ2-5, is EAGVAQSPRYKIIEKRQSVAFWCNPISGHATLYWYQQILGQGPKLLIQFQNNGVVDDSQLPKDRFSAERLKGVDSTLKIQPAKLEDSAVYLCASSEHGRAYETQYFGPGTRLLVL.

V gene TRBV10-2 combines with J gene TRBJ2-3; no clear D. Deletions cut 8 bases from V and 3 bases from J, with 12 bases between. The CDR3 loop spans 13 amino acids. The germline V gene encodes CDR1 WSHSY and CDR2 SAAADI. CDR3 in DNA: TGCGCCAGCGACTCAGACGCAACAGATACGCAGTATTTT. Its translation: CASDSDATDTQYF.

A few counts support this clonotype. Lacking the conserved final phenylalanine or tryptophan, this CDR3 likely reflects a read error. The rearrangement joins TRBV4-3 to TRBJ1-2; 8 bases map to TRBD1. The germline V gene encodes CDR1 LGHNA and CDR2 YSLEER. The CDR3 loop spans 16 amino acids. The junction had 4 bases not matched to a gene; V was cut back by 0 bases and J by 1 base. CDR3 residues: CASSQEGRGLNYGYTL. Written as DNA, the CDR3 is TGCGCCAGCAGCCAAGAAGGCAGGGGGCTTAACTATGGCTACACCCTC.

This chain connects TRBV27 to TRBJ2-7; D is undetermined. This CDR3 has 12 residues. Germline V gene sequence: CDR1 MNHEY, CDR2 SMNVEV (reference sequence). Trimming took off 6 bases at V and 2 bases at J, with 8 bases between the two ends. CDR3 amino acids: CASRSHPYEQYF. The CDR3, as DNA: TGTGCCAGCAGAAGTCACCCCTACGAGCAGTACTTC.

This chain uses TRBV20-1 with TRBJ1-2; no clear D. Germline V gene sequence: CDR1 DFQATT, CDR2 SNEGSKA (reference sequence). V was pared by 0 bases and J by 4 bases, with 9 bases between. The CDR3 has 13 residues. The CDR3 loop reads CSARDGSLYGYTF. The CDR3 DNA reads TGCAGTGCTAGAGATGGGAGCCTCTATGGCTACACCTTC.

Remarks on this clonotype: Mismatch with germline at one junction end may stem from a read error. The chain combines TRBV15 with TRBJ1-6; 12 nucleotides match TRBD1. This CDR3 comprises 17 residues. Germline V gene lookup returns CDR1 LNHNV and CDR2 YYDKDF (reference sequence). CDR3 region: CASRGTGGRLGNSSLHF. The CDR3 DNA is TGTGCCAGCAGGGGGACAGGGGGCCGCTTGGGGAATTCATCCCTCCACTTT.

Remarks on this clonotype: One end of the junction is discordant with germline, which a read error may explain. The genes are TRBV29-1 and TRBJ2-7, with D tentatively TRBD1 or TRBD2 (5 bases each). CDR1 is SQVTM and CDR2 is ANQGSEA in the germline V gene. The CDR3 loop spans 13 amino acids. The DNA for the CDR3 is TGCAGCCTTGGGACCGCCAGCTCCTGCGAGCAGTACTTC. It specifies CSLGTASSCEQYF.

The chain carries TRBV20-1 and TRBJ1-1; no firm D call. CDR1 is DFQATT, CDR2 SNEGSKA, per germline (reference sequence). CDR3 length equals 13 residues. The ends were cut back, 1 base at V and 3 bases at J, with 9 bases in the middle. The DNA of the CDR3 is TGCAGTGCTAGAGGAGTTACTGACACTGAAGCTTTCTTT. Protein sequence: CSARGVTDTEAFF.

This clonotype was counted once. The chain is built from TRBV12-3 or TRBV12-4 and TRBJ2-6; D gene uncertain. This CDR3 contains 16 residues. The V end was cut by 5 bases, the J end by 2 bases, with 13 bases between. CDR3 DNA: TGTGCCAGCAGTCGCCTGAATGGAGCTGGGGCCAACGTCCTGACTTTC. Amino acid sequence: CASSRLNGAGANVLTF.

The V gene is TRBV2, the J gene TRBJ1-5, with a tentative D call TRBD1 (6 bases). Germline CDR1 reads SNHLY; CDR2 reads FYNNEI. Between the trimmed V and J ends, which lost 6 bases and 6 bases, there was a span of 12 bases. CDR3 length: 13 amino acids. CDR3 sequence: CASRRTESQPQHF. CDR3 DNA: TGTGCCAGCAGGAGGACAGAGAGTCAGCCCCAGCATTTT.